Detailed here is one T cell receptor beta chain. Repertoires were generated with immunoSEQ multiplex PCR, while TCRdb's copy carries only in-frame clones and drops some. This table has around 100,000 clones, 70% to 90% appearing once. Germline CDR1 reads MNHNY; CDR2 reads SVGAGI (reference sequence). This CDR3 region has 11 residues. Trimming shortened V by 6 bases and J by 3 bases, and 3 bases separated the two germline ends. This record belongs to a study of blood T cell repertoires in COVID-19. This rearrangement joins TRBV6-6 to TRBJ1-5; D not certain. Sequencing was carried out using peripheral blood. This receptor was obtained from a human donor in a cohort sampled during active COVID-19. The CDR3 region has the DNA TGTGCCAGCAGCAACAATCAGCCCCAGCATTTT. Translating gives CASSNNQPQHF.